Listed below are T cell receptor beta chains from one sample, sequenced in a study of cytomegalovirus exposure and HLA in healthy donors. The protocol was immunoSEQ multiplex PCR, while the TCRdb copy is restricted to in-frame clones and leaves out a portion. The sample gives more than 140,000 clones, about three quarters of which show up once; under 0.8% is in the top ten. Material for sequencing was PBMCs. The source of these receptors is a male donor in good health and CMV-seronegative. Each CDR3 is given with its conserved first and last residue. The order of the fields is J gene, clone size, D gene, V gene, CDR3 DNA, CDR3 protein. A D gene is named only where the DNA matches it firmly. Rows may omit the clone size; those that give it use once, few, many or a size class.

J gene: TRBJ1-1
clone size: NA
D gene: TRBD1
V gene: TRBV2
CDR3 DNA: TGTGCCAGCAGTGAAGTAGGGACAGGGCGTGCTTTCTTT
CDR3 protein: CASSEVGTGRAFF

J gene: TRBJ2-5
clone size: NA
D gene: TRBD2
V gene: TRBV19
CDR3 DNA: TGTGCCAGTAGTAGCGGGGGGGGGAGAGAGACCCAGTACTTC
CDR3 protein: CASSSGGGRETQYF

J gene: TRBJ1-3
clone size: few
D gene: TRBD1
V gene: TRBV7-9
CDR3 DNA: TGTTCCAGCAGCCGTCCCGGGACAGGTCCGAGCTCTGGAAACACCATATATTTT
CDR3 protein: CSSSRPGTGPSSGNTIYF

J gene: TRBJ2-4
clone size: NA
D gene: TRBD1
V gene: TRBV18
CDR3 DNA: TGTGCCAGCTCACCGTCCCGGGACAGTGGCGGCAAAAACATTCAGTACTTC
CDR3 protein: CASSPSRDSGGKNIQYF

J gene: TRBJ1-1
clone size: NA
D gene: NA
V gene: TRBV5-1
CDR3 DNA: TGCGCCAGCAGCTTTGAATCATTCAGGGGGAACACTGAAGCTTTCTTT
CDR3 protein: CASSFESFRGNTEAFF

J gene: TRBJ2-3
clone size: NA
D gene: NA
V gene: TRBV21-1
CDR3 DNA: TGTGCCAGCAGGGGGGGTTGGGAGGGCACAGATACGCAGTATTTT
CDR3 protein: CASRGGWEGTDTQYF

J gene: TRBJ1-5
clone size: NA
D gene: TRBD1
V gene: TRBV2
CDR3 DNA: TGTGCCAGCAGTGACAGGGGGCTAAGCAATCAGCCCCAGCATTTT
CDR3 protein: CASSDRGLSNQPQHF

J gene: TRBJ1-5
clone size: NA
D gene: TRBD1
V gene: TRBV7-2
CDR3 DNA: TGTGCCAGCAGCATCGGACAGGGGGCCCGTGCCGGGCAGCCCCAGCATTTT
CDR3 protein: CASSIGQGARAGQPQHF

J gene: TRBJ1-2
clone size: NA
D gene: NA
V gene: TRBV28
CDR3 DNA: TGTGCCAGCAGTTTATTAGGTCCGGGGGGGGGCTATGGCTACACCTTC
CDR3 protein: CASSLLGPGGGYGYTF

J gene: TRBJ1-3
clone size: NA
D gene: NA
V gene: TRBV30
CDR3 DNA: TGTGCCTGGACCCCCCAGGGTCCCGGAAACACCATATATTTT
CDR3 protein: CAWTPQGPGNTIYF

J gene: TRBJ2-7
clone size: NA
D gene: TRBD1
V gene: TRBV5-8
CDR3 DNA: TGTGCCAGCAGCCGAGACAGGGCCTACGAGCAGTACTTC
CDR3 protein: CASSRDRAYEQYF

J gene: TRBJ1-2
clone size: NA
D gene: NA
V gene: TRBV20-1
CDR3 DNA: TGCAGGGCAGGGGATACGGGAGGCTACACCTTC
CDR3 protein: CRAGDTGGYTF

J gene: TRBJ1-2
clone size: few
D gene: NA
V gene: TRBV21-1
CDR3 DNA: TGTGCCGGTTGTTCTCTTTTCCGGGACACAACTAACTATGGCTACACCTTC
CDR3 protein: CAGCSLFRDTTNYGYTF

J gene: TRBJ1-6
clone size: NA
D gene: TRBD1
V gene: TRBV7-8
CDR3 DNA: TGTGCCAGCAGCTTAGCGCAGGGGGGAGGTAATTCACCCCTCCACTTT
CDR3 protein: CASSLAQGGGNSPLHF

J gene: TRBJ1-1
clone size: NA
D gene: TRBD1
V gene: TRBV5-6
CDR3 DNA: TGTGCCAGCAGAGCGGGACAGGGAATAAACACTGAAGCTTTCTTT
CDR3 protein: CASRAGQGINTEAFF

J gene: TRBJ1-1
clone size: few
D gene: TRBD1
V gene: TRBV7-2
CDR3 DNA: TGTGCCAGCAGCTTGGGGACAGGGAGAAGAACTGAAGCTTTCTTT
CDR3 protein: CASSLGTGRRTEAFF

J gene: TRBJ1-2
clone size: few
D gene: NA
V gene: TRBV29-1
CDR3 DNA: TGCAGCGTTGAACAGGGGCTTTATGGCTACACCTTC
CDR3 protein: CSVEQGLYGYTF

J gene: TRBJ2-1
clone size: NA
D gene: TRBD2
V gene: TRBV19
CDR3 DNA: TGTGCCAGTAGTCGACTAGCGGGAGGAAACAATGAGCAGTTCTTC
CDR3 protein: CASSRLAGGNNEQFF

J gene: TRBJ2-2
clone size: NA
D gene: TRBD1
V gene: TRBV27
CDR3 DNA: TGTGCCAGCAGTTTAGCAGGGGGCTGGGCCGGGGAGCTGTTTTTT
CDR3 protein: CASSLAGGWAGELFF

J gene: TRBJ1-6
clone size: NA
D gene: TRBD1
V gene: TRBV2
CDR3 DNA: TGTGCCAGCAACGGACAGGGTAATTCACCCCTCCACTTT
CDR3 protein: CASNGQGNSPLHF

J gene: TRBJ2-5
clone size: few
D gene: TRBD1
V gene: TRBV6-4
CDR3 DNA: TGTGCCAGTCCACCCCGGGACAGGACACAAGAGACCCAGTACTTC
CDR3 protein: CASPPRDRTQETQYF

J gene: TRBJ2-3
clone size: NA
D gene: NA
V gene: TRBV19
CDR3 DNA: TGTGCCAGCGGCGAGGGTCCCCGCCGAAACACAGATACGCAGTATTTT
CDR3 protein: CASGEGPRRNTDTQYF

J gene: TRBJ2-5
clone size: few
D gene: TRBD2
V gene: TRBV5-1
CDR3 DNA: TGCGCCAGCAGCTTGGTACTAGCGGGAGTAGAGACCCAGTACTTC
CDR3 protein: CASSLVLAGVETQYF

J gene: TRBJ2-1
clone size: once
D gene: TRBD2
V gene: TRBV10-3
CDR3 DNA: TGTGCCAATTCGGAGGGACTAGCCGCACCCACAGGTAGCAATGAGCAGTTCTTC
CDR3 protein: CANSEGLAAPTGSNEQFF

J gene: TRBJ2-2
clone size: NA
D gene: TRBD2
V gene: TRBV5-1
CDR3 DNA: TGCGCCAGCAGCCAGATGACTAGCGTGAACACCGGGGAGCTGTTTTTT
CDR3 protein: CASSQMTSVNTGELFF

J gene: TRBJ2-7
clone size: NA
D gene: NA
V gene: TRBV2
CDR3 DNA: TGTGCCAGCAGTGATCGGCAGGCGCCCTCCTACGAGCAGTACTTC
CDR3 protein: CASSDRQAPSYEQYF

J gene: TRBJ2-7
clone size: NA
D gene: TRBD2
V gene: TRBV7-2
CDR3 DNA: TGTGCCAGCAGCGGGGACCCACGGGGGGAAGAGCAGTACTTC
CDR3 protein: CASSGDPRGEEQYF

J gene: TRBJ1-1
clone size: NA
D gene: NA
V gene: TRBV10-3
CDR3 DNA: TGTGCCATCACCCGGGGAGGGGAGAAGAACACTGAAGCTTTCTTT
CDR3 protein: CAITRGGEKNTEAFF

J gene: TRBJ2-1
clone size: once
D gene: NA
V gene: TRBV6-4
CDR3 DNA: TGTGCCAGCAGTGACTCCACTCACAATGAGCAGTTCTTC
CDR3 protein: CASSDSTHNEQFF

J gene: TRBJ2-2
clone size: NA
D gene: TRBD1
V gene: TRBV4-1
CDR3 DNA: TGCGCCAGCAGCCCCCGGGACAGCGACACCGGGGAGCTGTTTTTT
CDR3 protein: CASSPRDSDTGELFF

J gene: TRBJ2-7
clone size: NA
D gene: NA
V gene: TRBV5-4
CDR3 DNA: TGTGCCAGCAGCGGAGGGACGGTCCCCTCCTACGAGCAGTACTTC
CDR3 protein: CASSGGTVPSYEQYF

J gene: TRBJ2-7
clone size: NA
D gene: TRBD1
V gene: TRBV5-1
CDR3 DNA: TGCGCCAGCAGCTTGGCCGGGGACAGGGGGCGAGAGCAGTACTTC
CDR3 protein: CASSLAGDRGREQYF

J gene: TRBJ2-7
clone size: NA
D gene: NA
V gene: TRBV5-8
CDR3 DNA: TGTGCCAGCAGCTTGGTGCGCTACGAGCAGTACTTC
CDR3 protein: CASSLVRYEQYF

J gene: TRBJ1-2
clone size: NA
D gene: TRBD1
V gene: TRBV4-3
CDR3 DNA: TGCGCCAGCAGCCAAGGTCCGGCAGGGGGCTCTGGCTACACCTTC
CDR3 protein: CASSQGPAGGSGYTF

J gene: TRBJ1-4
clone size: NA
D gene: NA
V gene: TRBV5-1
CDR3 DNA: TGCGCCAGCAGCCTAATGGGGCTTGCTAATGAAAAACTGTTTTTT
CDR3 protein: CASSLMGLANEKLFF

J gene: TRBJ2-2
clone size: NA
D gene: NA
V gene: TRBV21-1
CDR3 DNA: TGTGCCAGCAGCATCCGACTAGCCCGAGGTAACACCGGGGAGCTGTTTTTT
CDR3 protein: CASSIRLARGNTGELFF

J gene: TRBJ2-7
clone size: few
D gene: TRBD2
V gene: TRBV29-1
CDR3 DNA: TGCAGCGTTGAAGAGCGGGAGGCCCTATACTCCTACGAGCAGTACTTC
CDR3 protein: CSVEEREALYSYEQYF